The following is a T cell receptor (beta chain) sequence with its context. Its antigen is not identified. 60 Vbeta and 13 Jbeta primers were used in PCR. Methods used by the authors: In a later analysis, of 80 million or so unique beta chains, about 12 million appeared in at least two donors. Some clones are missing from TCRdb's copy, which holds only in-frame ones; the method was immunoSEQ multiplex PCR. For V, J and clone size, that table is used; D and trimming come from the DNA. The sample has about 250,000 clones; under 80% are singletons. This entry comes from a study of cytomegalovirus exposure and HLA in healthy donors. Study-wide findings and caveats: Using a false discovery rate of 0.05, a later analysis showed that 15,000 to 20,000 TCR beta sequences were associated with HLA alleles.

The sample consisted of PBMCs. This clonotype originated in a female donor in good health and CMV-seronegative.

CDR3 sequence reads: CASSHTGGRYTF. CDR3 bases: TGTGCCAGCAGTCACACAGGGGGACGCTACACCTTC. The chain carries TRBV11-3 and TRBJ1-2; TRBD1 matches at 8 bases. Germline CDR1 reads SGHNT; CDR2 reads YENEEA. The CDR3 is 12 residues long. The V gene end was trimmed by 6 bases and the J gene end by 9 bases; junction bases not matched to a gene: 6. Based on the CDR3 plus reference TRBV11-3 and TRBJ1-2, the full variable domain is EAGVVQSPRYKIIEKKQPVAFWCNPISGHNTLYWYLQNLGQGPELLIRYENEEAVDDSQLPKDRFSAERLKGVDSTLKIQPAELGDSAVYLCASSHTGGRYTFGSGTRLTVV.